The T cell receptor beta chain under discussion was sequenced for a study of beta chain features in type 1 diabetes. Study-level points and caveats: In all four CD4+ subsets, TCRB CDR3 length was significantly, moderately reduced in type 1 diabetes. The analysis here could not establish whether HLA type shapes TCRB rearrangement. More deletions and fewer insertions at VDJ junctions were seen in type 1 diabetes patients.

Expressed TCRB transcripts were sequenced because the isolated RNA had all been reverse transcribed beforehand. Data came from immunoSEQ multiplex PCR; TCRdb stores just in-frame clones and leaves some out. This table holds about 150,000 clones, 6.5% to 9.5% found once. The J segment lost 6 bases and the V segment lost 7 bases, leaving 7 bases of the junction unmatched. Germline CDR1 MNHEY, CDR2 SMNVEV (reference sequence). CDR3 length equals 15 residues. Sorting based on CD45RO/CCR7/CD25/CD127/CD95/CD27 separated CD4+ naive, central memory, regulatory and stem cell-like memory cells. Over 95% purity was reached by all sorted populations. This clone has only a few counts. Antigen unknown.

V usage is TRBV27 and J usage is TRBJ2-1, with 12 bases lining up with TRBD2. The receptor's source is a woman in her thirties or forties with type 1 diabetes. Sequencing was performed on central memory CD4+ T cells from blood. CDR3 coding DNA: TGTGCCAGCATTTCTAGCGGGAGGGCCTCCAATGAGCAGTTCTTC. Translating gives CASISSGRASNEQFF.